Presented here are 32 T cell receptor beta chains from one specimen sequenced in a study of PD-L1 blockade in urothelial cancer. Measured with immunoSEQ multiplex PCR; TCRdb has only the in-frame clones, and not every one. The sample carries 95,000 to 150,000 clones, more than 70% recorded once. Regarding time point: peripheral blood 6 weeks after treatment start. This specimen was PBMCs, taken around atezolizumab (anti-PD-L1) treatment. The receptor set was obtained from a man aged 50-59 years with urothelial cancer.

This chain connects TRBV7-9 to TRBJ2-1; 11 positions agree with TRBD2. There are 15 residues in the CDR3. V shed 7 bases and J 4 bases; nucleotides not matched to a gene: 6. Germline V gene data show CDR1 as SEHNR and CDR2 as FQNEAQ (reference sequence). Here the CDR3 reads CASTRGTSGYNEQFF. Here the CDR3 DNA reads TGTGCCAGCACCCGAGGGACTAGCGGTTACAATGAGCAGTTCTTC.

The V call is TRBV19, the J call TRBJ2-7, with 9 bases aligning to TRBD1. There are 15 residues in the CDR3. The J segment lost 0 bases and the V segment lost 2 bases, leaving 2 bases of the junction unmatched. In germline, CDR1 is LNHDA, CDR2 SQIVND (reference sequence). This chain's CDR3 is CASSIPTGGSYEQYF. The CDR3 bases are TGTGCCAGTAGTATACCGACAGGGGGCTCCTACGAGCAGTACTTC.

The sample holds one count of this clone. This chain joins TRBV4-1 and TRBJ2-2; the D gene is possibly TRBD2 (5 bases). The V gene's germline CDR1 is MGHRA and CDR2 YSYEKL. The length of the CDR3 is 16 residues. V was clipped by 0 bases and J by 7 bases, with 15 bases between them. CDR3 sequence reads: CASSQDWRRSVGELFF. In DNA, the CDR3 is TGCGCCAGCAGCCAAGATTGGAGGCGGAGCGTCGGGGAGCTGTTTTTT.

CDR3 residues: CASSQEQGQPNEKLFF. Written as DNA, the CDR3 is TGCGCCAGCAGCCAAGAGCAGGGGCAGCCTAATGAAAAACTGTTTTTT. The chain uses TRBV4-1 and TRBJ1-4; perhaps TRBD1 as D (6 bases). From germline, CDR1 is MGHRA and CDR2 YSYEKL. Trimming cost V 0 bases and J 3 bases, with 11 bases left between them. This CDR3 spans 16 amino acids.

J is TRBJ2-3 and V is TRBV4-1, with 10 bases that match TRBD2. The CDR3 has 16 amino acids. Germline CDR1 and CDR2: MGHRA and YSYEKL. The V segment lost 6 bases and the J segment 0 bases; nucleotides outside the gene matches: 6. Here the CDR3 reads CASRAGLATSTDTQYF. DNA for the CDR3: TGCGCCAGCAGGGCGGGACTAGCGACCAGCACAGATACGCAGTATTTT.

The chain uses TRBV6-1 and TRBJ2-1; maybe TRBD2 (6 bases). The germline V gene encodes CDR1 MNHNS and CDR2 SASEGT. V gave up 1 base and J gave up 7 bases, with 11 bases separating them. This CDR3 is 14 amino acids long. The CDR3 is CASSEVWRENEQFF. CDR3 nucleotide sequence: TGTGCCAGCAGTGAAGTTTGGAGGGAAAATGAGCAGTTCTTC.

The chain joins TRBV19 to TRBJ2-7, with 7 positions matching TRBD2. J was trimmed by 3 bases and V by 9 bases; bases with no gene match: 14. CDR1 is LNHDA, CDR2 SQIVND, per germline (reference sequence). This CDR3 is 15 amino acids long. CDR3 nucleotide sequence: TGTGCCAGCAGTGGGCCTTACGGGGGGATCTACGAGCAGTACTTC. It specifies CASSGPYGGIYEQYF.

The chain employs TRBV6-5 and TRBJ2-5; 10 nucleotides align to TRBD2. The CDR3 length is 15 residues. V was pared by 7 bases and J by 5 bases, with 10 bases of the junction left unmatched. CDR1 is MNHEY, CDR2 SVGAGI, per germline. CDR3 sequence reads: CASIRVAGGGETQYF. Here the CDR3 DNA reads TGTGCCAGCATCCGGGTAGCGGGAGGAGGGGAGACCCAGTACTTC.

The chain employs TRBV9 and TRBJ2-2; the match to TRBD2 covers 8 bases. Looked up from germline, CDR1 is SGDLS and CDR2 is YYNGEE. This CDR3 contains 17 residues. With V trimmed by 1 base and J by 6 bases, 11 bases remained unmatched. CDR3 bases: TGTGCCAGCAGCGTAAAAATCGCCGGGAGGGCCGCCGGGGAGCTGTTTTTT. It codes for CASSVKIAGRAAGELFF.

The chain uses TRBV27 and TRBJ2-1; the D gene is possibly TRBD2 (5 bases). Germline assignment: CDR1 MNHEY and CDR2 SMNVEV (reference sequence). Trimming removed 5 bases at V and 2 bases at J, with 22 bases between. The CDR3 length is 18 residues. CDR3 in amino acids: CASSSGSYLTGAYNEQFF. CDR3 sequence (DNA): TGTGCCAGCAGTAGCGGAAGCTACCTGACTGGGGCCTACAATGAGCAGTTCTTC.

In this sample, this clone turned up a few times. The V gene is TRBV10-3, the J gene TRBJ1-3; no clear D gene. Germline CDR1 reads ENHRY; CDR2 reads SYGVKD. CDR3 length: 13 residues. V was clipped by 4 bases and J by 0 bases, with 4 bases between them. DNA of the CDR3: TGTGCCATCAGTGGTATCTCTGGAAACACCATATATTTT. It is translated as CAISGISGNTIYF.

The rearrangement uses TRBV9 and TRBJ2-2; 9 positions match TRBD1. The CDR3 covers 16 residues. Trimming took 3 bases from V and 1 from J; bases not matched to a gene: 4. CDR1 SGDLS and CDR2 YYNGEE come from the germline V gene. The CDR3 DNA follows: TGTGCCAGCAGCGCCGGGACAGGGTGGAACACCGGGGAGCTGTTTTTT. Translating it yields CASSAGTGWNTGELFF.

This clone was found once. The chain combines TRBV7-9 with TRBJ2-1; tentatively, D is TRBD2 (6 bases). V lost 0 bases and J 7 bases, leaving 16 bases between the germline ends. The CDR3 consists of 16 residues. Germline-derived CDR1 and CDR2 are SEHNR and FQNEAQ (reference sequence). This chain's CDR3 is CASSLAARGNGNEQFF. CDR3 nucleotide sequence: TGTGCCAGCAGCTTAGCGGCGCGGGGAAACGGGAATGAGCAGTTCTTC.

V and J are TRBV6-5 and TRBJ1-5; possibly TRBD1 for D (5 bases). The V gene's germline CDR1 is MNHEY and CDR2 SVGAGI. The CDR3 length is 13 residues. Trimming left V 7 bases short and J 5 bases short, with 12 bases between. The CDR3 DNA is TGTGCCAGCATGAAGGGGATGGATCAGCCCCAGCATTTT. Its protein is CASMKGMDQPQHF.

The gene calls are TRBV5-1 and TRBJ1-6, with D possibly TRBD1 on 6 matching bases. The germline CDR1 and CDR2 sequences are SGHRS and YFSETQ. Trimming took 3 bases from V and 6 from J, leaving 13 bases between them. The CDR3 is made up of 15 amino acids. Here the CDR3 DNA reads TGCGCCAGCAGCTCGTCAGGGGCTTCTAATTCACCCCTCCACTTT. Amino acids: CASSSSGASNSPLHF.

The V gene is TRBV28, the J gene TRBJ1-2; maybe TRBD1 (5 bases). Germline assignment: CDR1 MDHEN and CDR2 SYDVKM. The V end lost 8 bases, the J end lost 5 bases, and 15 bases lay between the germline ends. CDR3 size: 13 residues. The CDR3 protein is CASSSGGEYGYTF. The CDR3, as DNA: TGTGCCAGCTCATCAGGAGGGGAATATGGCTACACCTTC.

DNA for the CDR3: TGTGCCAGTAGTGTACAGGGTCGTGGAGGGACCCAGTACTTC. Its protein product is CASSVQGRGGTQYF. The V call is TRBV19, the J call TRBJ2-5; D is possibly TRBD1 (6 bases). V was cut by 5 bases and J by 7 bases, with 17 bases left in between. Per germline, CDR1 LNHDA and CDR2 SQIVND (reference sequence). The CDR3 is 14 residues long.

The genes are TRBV10-3 and TRBJ2-3; TRBD2 might be the D (5 bases). Germline CDR1 is ENHRY and CDR2 is SYGVKD. Trimming took off 6 bases at V and 6 bases at J, with 16 bases between the two ends. The CDR3 has 14 amino acids. Here the CDR3 reads CAISDSRATDTQYF. Written as DNA, the CDR3 is TGTGCCATCAGCGACTCGCGGGCCACTGATACGCAGTATTTT.

This clone was counted between two and nine times. This rearrangement joins TRBV10-3 to TRBJ2-2, with D unclear. Germline-derived CDR1 and CDR2 are ENHRY and SYGVKD. CDR3 size: 14 residues. Deletions cut 3 bases from V and 2 bases from J, with 7 bases between. This CDR3 reads CAISDSYNTGELFF. In DNA form, the CDR3 reads TGTGCCATCAGTGACAGTTATAACACCGGGGAGCTGTTTTTT.

This rearrangement joins TRBV30 to TRBJ2-2; 8 positions match TRBD2. The CDR3 runs to 15 residues. V shed 2 bases, J shed 1 base, and the junction held 3 bases outside the gene matches. Per germline, CDR1 GTSNPN and CDR2 SVGIG (reference sequence). The CDR3 DNA reads TGTGCCTGGAGTTTCGGGAGGGTGAACACCGGGGAGCTGTTTTTT. Its protein product is CAWSFGRVNTGELFF.

CDR3 region: CASSILGADTNYGYTF. CDR3 DNA: TGTGCCAGTAGTATCCTGGGGGCAGATACTAACTATGGCTACACCTTC. J is TRBJ1-2 and V is TRBV19; TRBD1 is a possible D gene (6 bases). The CDR3 runs to 16 residues. Trimming took off 3 bases at V and 0 bases at J, with 14 bases between the two ends. Germline V gene lookup returns CDR1 LNHDA and CDR2 SQIVND (reference sequence).

The chain carries TRBV11-2 and TRBJ1-1, with D unresolved. Germline lookup yields CDR1 SGHAT and CDR2 FQNNGV. Trimming stripped 2 bases from V and 6 bases from J, with 13 bases between. The CDR3 spans 14 residues. DNA of the CDR3: TGTGCCAGCAGCTTACAAATTGGGAGCTCTGAAGCTTTCTTT. This codes for CASSLQIGSSEAFF.

This clone has just a few counts. The chain combines TRBV4-1 with TRBJ1-2; no firm D call. V was pared by 0 bases and J by 4 bases, with 6 bases between. Germline CDR1 and CDR2: MGHRA and YSYEKL. The CDR3 spans 13 residues. The CDR3 spells CASSQDSFYGYTF. Here the CDR3 DNA reads TGCGCCAGCAGCCAAGACAGTTTCTATGGCTACACCTTC.

Here the CDR3 DNA reads TGTGCCAGCAGTCACGGGGGAGGCGGAAAGGCAGATACGCAGTATTTT. Translation gives CASSHGGGGKADTQYF. The chain joins TRBV25-1 to TRBJ2-3, with D perhaps TRBD2 (6 bases). Germline values: CDR1 MGHDK, CDR2 SYGVNS. V was cut by 5 bases and J by 4 bases, with 19 bases left in between. This CDR3 comprises 16 residues.

The chain joins TRBV30 to TRBJ2-1; 8 bases agree with TRBD1. The trim removed 1 base at V and 4 bases at J, leaving 6 bases unmatched. The CDR3 spans 15 residues. Germline loops: CDR1 GTSNPN, CDR2 SVGIG (reference sequence). CDR3 in DNA: TGTGCCTGGAGTGCAGCAGGGGGCGCGTACAATGAGCAGTTCTTC. This translates into CAWSAAGGAYNEQFF.

The chain combines TRBV5-1 with TRBJ2-3; perhaps TRBD2 as D (5 bases). This CDR3 is 15 amino acids long. Germline CDR1 is SGHRS and CDR2 is YFSETQ. The V gene lost 0 bases and the J gene lost 2 bases, with 10 bases spanning the gap. The CDR3 bases are TGCGCCAGCAGCTTGGCCCCGGGGTCCACAGATACGCAGTATTTT. It specifies CASSLAPGSTDTQYF.

CDR3 loop: CASSLVTGSGASYYGYTF. The DNA for the CDR3 is TGTGCCAGCAGCTTAGTAACTGGTTCAGGGGCGTCTTACTATGGCTACACCTTC. The chain is built from TRBV7-8 and TRBJ1-2, with D possibly being TRBD1 (6 bases). The V end lost 1 base, the J end lost 3 bases, and 21 bases lay between the germline ends. The CDR3 sequence is 18 residues long. CDR1 is SGHVS, CDR2 FQNEAQ, per germline.

The rearrangement joins TRBV27 to TRBJ2-7; no clear D. V was shortened by 3 bases and J by 2 bases, with 11 bases between the two germline ends. The length of the CDR3 is 14 residues. Germline CDR1 reads MNHEY; CDR2 reads SMNVEV (reference sequence). The CDR3 sequence: CASSFQGVPYEQYF. CDR3 DNA sequence: TGTGCCAGCAGTTTCCAAGGAGTGCCCTACGAGCAGTACTTC.

This clone came up once. The CDR3, as DNA: TGTGCCAGCAGCCGGACAGCCCATTCACCCCTCCACTTT. Translating it yields CASSRTAHSPLHF. The chain carries TRBV11-3 and TRBJ1-6, with D tentatively TRBD1 (6 bases). Trimming shortened V by 5 bases and J by 8 bases, and 10 bases separated the two germline ends. The CDR3 is made up of 13 amino acids. The germline V gene has CDR1 SGHNT and CDR2 YENEEA.

This chain uses TRBV9 with TRBJ2-1; D remains ambiguous. CDR1 is SGDLS, CDR2 YYNGEE, per germline. This CDR3 has 15 amino acids. V lost 3 bases and J lost 0, with 10 bases in between. CDR3 DNA sequence: TGTGCCAGCAGCGGTGGCTTAAGCTCCTACAATGAGCAGTTCTTC. Its protein product is CASSGGLSSYNEQFF. The entire variable domain, with the rest obtained from reference TRBV9 and TRBJ2-1, is as follows: DSGVTQTPKHLITATGQRVTLRCSPRSGDLSVYWYQQSLDQGLQFLIQYYNGEERAKGNILERFSAQQFPDLHSELNLSSLELGDSALYFCASSGGLSSYNEQFFGPGTRLTVL.

J is TRBJ1-1 and V is TRBV28; the D is unclear. CDR3 length: 14 residues. CDR1 is MDHEN and CDR2 is SYDVKM in the germline V gene. V shed 3 bases and J shed 6 bases, with 14 bases lying between them. This CDR3 is CASSLVQIWSEAFF. In DNA form, the CDR3 reads TGTGCCAGCAGTTTGGTCCAGATATGGTCTGAAGCTTTCTTT.

The V call is TRBV5-1, the J call TRBJ1-4; the D is unclear. The germline gives CDR1 SGHRS, CDR2 YFSETQ. Trimming shortened V by 4 bases and J by 0 bases, and 4 bases separated the two germline ends. The CDR3 has 13 residues. CDR3: CASSIATNEKLFF. In DNA form, the CDR3 reads TGCGCCAGCAGCATAGCAACTAATGAAAAACTGTTTTTT.